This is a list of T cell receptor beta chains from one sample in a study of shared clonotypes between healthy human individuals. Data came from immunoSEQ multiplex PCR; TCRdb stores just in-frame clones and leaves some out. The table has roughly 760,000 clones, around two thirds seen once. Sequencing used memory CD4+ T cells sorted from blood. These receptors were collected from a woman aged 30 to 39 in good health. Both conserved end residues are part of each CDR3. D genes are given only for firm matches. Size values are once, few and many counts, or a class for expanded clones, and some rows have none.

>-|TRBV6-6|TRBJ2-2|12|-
TGTGCCAGCAGTTCGTTTGCCGGGGAGCTGTTTTTT
CASSSFAGELFF
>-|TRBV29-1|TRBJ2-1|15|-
TGCAGCGTTGAACTAGCAGCGGCCCCCTACAATGAGCAGTTCTTC
CSVELAAAPYNEQFF
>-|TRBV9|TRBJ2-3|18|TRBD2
TGTGCCAGCGGGAGGCTAGCGGGAGGGCCGGTGGACGCAGATACGCAGTATTTT
CASGRLAGGPVDADTQYF
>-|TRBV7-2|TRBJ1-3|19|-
TGTGCCAGCAGCTCATACGGGTCAGGGGCCCGGGTTTCTGGAAACACCATATATTTT
CASSSYGSGARVSGNTIYF
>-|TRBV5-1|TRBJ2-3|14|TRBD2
TGCGCCAGCAGCGCTAGCGGGAGCACAGATACGCAGTATTTT
CASSASGSTDTQYF
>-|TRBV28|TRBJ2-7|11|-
TGTGCCACCACGGCCTCCTACGAGCAGTACTTC
CATTASYEQYF
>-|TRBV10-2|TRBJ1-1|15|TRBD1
TGCGCCAGCAACAGGGGGACCGCAGGCAACACTGAAGCTTTCTTT
CASNRGTAGNTEAFF
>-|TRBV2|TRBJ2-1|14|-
TGTGCCAGCAGTGACGGCAGGGGCGTCAATGAGCAGTTCTTC
CASSDGRGVNEQFF
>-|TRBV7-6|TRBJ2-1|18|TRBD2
TGTGCCAGCAGCTTAGTGGGACGGGAGGGCCTTTTTGACAATGAGCAGTTCTTC
CASSLVGREGLFDNEQFF
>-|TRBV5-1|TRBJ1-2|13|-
TGCGCCAGCAGCCCCGAGGGGGGATATGGCTACACCTTC
CASSPEGGYGYTF
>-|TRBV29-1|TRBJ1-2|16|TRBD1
TGCAGCGCCCTGAGGAGGGACAGTCAATCTAACTATGGCTACACCTTC
CSALRRDSQSNYGYTF
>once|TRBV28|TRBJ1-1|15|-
TGTGCCAGCAGTTTAAGGGGCCAGGGGAACACTGAAGCTTTCTTT
CASSLRGQGNTEAFF
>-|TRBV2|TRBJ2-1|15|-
TGTGCCAGCAGTGAAGCGGGGGGTACCTACAATGAGCAGTTCTTC
CASSEAGGTYNEQFF
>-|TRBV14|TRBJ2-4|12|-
TGTGCCAGCAGCCGAGCCCGAGGAGTTCAGTACTTC
CASSRARGVQYF
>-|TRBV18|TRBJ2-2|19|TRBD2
TGTGCCAGCTCACCACGGGCGACTAGCGGGAGGGCGAACACCGGGGAGCTGTTTTTT
CASSPRATSGRANTGELFF
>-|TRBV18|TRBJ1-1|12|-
TGTGCCAGCTCACCCCCGGGAACTGAAGCTTTCTTT
CASSPPGTEAFF
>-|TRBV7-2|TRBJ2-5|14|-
TGTGCCAGCAGCTTAGGAGGGGTCCAAGAGACCCAGTACTTC
CASSLGGVQETQYF
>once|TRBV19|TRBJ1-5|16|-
TGTGCCAGTAGTATATCGGAGGGTAGAGGCAATCAGCCCCAGCATTTT
CASSISEGRGNQPQHF
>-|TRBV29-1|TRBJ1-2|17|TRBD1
TGCAGCGTCCGGACCCGGGACAGGGGACAAAGTAACTATGGCTACACCTTC
CSVRTRDRGQSNYGYTF
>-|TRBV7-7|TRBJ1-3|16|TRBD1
TGTGCCAGCAGGGGATCGGACAGGGTAGCTGGAAACACCATATATTTT
CASRGSDRVAGNTIYF
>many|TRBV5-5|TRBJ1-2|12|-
TGTGCCAGCAGGGGCCCGTCTAGAGGCTACACCTTC
CASRGPSRGYTF
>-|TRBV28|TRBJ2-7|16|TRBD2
TGTGCCAGTAGTACCTCCGGGACTAGCGGGAAGTACGAGCAGTACTTC
CASSTSGTSGKYEQYF
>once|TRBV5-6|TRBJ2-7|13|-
TGTGCCAGCAGCTGGGGTGATACCTACGAGCAGTACTTC
CASSWGDTYEQYF
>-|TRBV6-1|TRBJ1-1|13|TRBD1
TGTGCCGTTTACCGGACAGGGGTGAGGGAAGCTTTCTTT
CAVYRTGVREAFF
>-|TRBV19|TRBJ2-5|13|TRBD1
TGTGCCAGCGCAGGGGGCGCGGGGGAGACCCAGTACTTC
CASAGGAGETQYF
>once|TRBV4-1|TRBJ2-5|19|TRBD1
TGCGCCAGCAGCCAAGAATGGGGATTGACAGGGCAACTTAAAGAGACCCAGTACTTC
CASSQEWGLTGQLKETQYF
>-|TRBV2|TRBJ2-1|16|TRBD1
TGTGCCAGCAGTGTCGAGACAGGGAGTTTCCACAATGAGCAGTTCTTC
CASSVETGSFHNEQFF
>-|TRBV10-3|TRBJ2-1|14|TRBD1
TGTGCCATCAGTGGGGACAGGGTCTACAATGAGCAGTTCTTC
CAISGDRVYNEQFF
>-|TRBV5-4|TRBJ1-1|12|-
TGTGCCAGCAGCGAGAGGACAGCAAAAGCTTTCTTT
CASSERTAKAFF
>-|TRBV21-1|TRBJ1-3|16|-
TGTGCCAGCAGCAAGCCGACAGCGAGCTCTGGAAACACCATATATTTT
CASSKPTASSGNTIYF
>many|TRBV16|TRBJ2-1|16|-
TGTGCCAGCAGCCACTTCAGGGACTGGATTCACAATGAGCAGTTCTTC
CASSHFRDWIHNEQFF
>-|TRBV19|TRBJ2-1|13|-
TGTGCCAGTAGTGACACCGGGGACCATGAGCAGTTCTTC
CASSDTGDHEQFF
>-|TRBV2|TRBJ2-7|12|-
TGTGCCAGCAGTAATAGGAACCACGAGCAGTACTTC
CASSNRNHEQYF
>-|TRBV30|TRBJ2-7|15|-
TGTGCCTGGAGTCTAGGGGGAGGTGGGGCCTACGAGCAGTACTTC
CAWSLGGGGAYEQYF
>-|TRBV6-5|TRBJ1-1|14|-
TGTGCCAGCAGTTACGACAGACAGAACACTGAAGCTTTCTTT
CASSYDRQNTEAFF
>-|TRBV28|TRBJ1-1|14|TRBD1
TGTGCCAGCAGGCCGGGACAGGGGCATACTGAAGCTTTCTTT
CASRPGQGHTEAFF
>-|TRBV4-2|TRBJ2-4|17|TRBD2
TGTGCCAGCAGCCAAGATATGGGCGGGAGGGCCCAAAACATTCAGTACTTC
CASSQDMGGRAQNIQYF
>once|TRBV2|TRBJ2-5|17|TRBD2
TGTGCCAGCAATGGGCTAGCGGGATTCCTAGCTCAAGAGACCCAGTACTTC
CASNGLAGFLAQETQYF
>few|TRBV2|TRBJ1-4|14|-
TGTGCCAGCAGTGGGATTCAGGGGAGAGAAAAACTGTTTTTT
CASSGIQGREKLFF
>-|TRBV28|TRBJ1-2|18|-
TGTGCCAGCAGTTTATGGCGAGTGGGGGGGAAGGGGACCTATGGCTACACCTTC
CASSLWRVGGKGTYGYTF